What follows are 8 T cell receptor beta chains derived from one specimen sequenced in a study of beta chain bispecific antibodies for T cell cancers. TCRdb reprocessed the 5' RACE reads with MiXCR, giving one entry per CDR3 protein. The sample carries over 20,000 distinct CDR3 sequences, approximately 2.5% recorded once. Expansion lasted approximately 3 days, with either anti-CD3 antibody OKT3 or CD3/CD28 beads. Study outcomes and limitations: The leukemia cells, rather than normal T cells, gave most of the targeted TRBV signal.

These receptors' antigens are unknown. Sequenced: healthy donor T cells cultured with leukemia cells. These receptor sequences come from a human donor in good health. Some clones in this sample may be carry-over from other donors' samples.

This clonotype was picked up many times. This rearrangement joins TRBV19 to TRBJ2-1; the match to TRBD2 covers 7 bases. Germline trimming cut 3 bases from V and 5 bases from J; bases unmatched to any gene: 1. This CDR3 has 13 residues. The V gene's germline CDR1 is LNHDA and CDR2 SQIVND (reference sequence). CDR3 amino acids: CASSMGGNNEQFF. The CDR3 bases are TGTGCCAGTAGTATGGGGGGGAACAATGAGCAGTTCTTC.

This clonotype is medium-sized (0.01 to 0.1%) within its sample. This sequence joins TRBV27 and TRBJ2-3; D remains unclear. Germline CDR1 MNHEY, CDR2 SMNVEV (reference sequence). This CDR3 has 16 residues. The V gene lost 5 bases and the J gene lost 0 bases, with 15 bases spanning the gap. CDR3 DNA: TGTGCCAGCAGTCTCCTCGCGTCGGTTAGCACAGATACGCAGTATTTT. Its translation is CASSLLASVSTDTQYF.

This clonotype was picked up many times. The CDR3 sequence: CASSPPTAYEQYF. DNA for the CDR3: TGTGCCAGCTCACCACCGACAGCCTACGAGCAGTACTTC. This chain uses TRBV18 with TRBJ2-7; perhaps TRBD1 as D (5 bases). The V end lost 0 bases, the J end lost 2 bases, and 5 bases lay between the germline ends. The germline V gene encodes CDR1 KGHSH and CDR2 LQKENI. The CDR3 runs 13 residues.

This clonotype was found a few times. The CDR3 sequence is CASSTPWDRGQETQYF. CDR3 nucleotide sequence: TGTGCCAGTAGTACACCCTGGGACAGGGGGCAAGAGACCCAGTACTTC. V gene TRBV19 combines with J gene TRBJ2-5; 11 bases line up with TRBD1. Germline lookup yields CDR1 LNHDA and CDR2 SQIVND (reference sequence). There are 16 residues in the CDR3. J lost 2 bases, V lost 4 bases, and 6 bases had no gene match.

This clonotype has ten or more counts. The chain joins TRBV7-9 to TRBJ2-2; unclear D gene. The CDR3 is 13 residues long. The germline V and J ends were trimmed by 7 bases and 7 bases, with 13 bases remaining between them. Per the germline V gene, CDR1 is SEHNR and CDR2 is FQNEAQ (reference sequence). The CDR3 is CASTRGEIGELFF. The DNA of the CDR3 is TGTGCCAGCACCCGCGGCGAGATCGGGGAGCTGTTTTTT.

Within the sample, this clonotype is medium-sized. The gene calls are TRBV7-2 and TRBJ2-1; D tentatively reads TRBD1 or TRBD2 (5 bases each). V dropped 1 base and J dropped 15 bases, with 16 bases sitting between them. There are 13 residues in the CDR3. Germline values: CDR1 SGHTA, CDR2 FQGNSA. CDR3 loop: CASSLGPPGPPFF. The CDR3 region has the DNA TGTGCCAGCAGCTTAGGCCCGCCGGGGCCTCCGTTCTTC.

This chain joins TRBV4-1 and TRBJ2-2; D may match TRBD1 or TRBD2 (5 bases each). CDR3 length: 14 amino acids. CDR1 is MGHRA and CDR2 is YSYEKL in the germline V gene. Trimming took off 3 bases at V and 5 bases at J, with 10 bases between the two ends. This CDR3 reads CASSQGRMTGELFF. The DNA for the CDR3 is TGCGCCAGCAGCCAGGGACGGATGACCGGGGAGCTGTTTTTT.

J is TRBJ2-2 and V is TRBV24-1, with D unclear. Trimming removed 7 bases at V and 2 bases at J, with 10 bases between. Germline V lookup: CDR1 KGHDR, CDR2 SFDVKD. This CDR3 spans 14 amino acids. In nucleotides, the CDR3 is TGTGCCACCAGAGAGGTTGATAACACCGGGGAGCTGTTTTTT. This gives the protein CATREVDNTGELFF.